This T cell receptor beta chain was obtained from a study of blood T cell repertoires in COVID-19 (dated by TCRdb to 2020 to 2021). A note on the overall study: Collaborator samples came from the United States, Italy and Spain and covered acute and convalescent phases of COVID-19. A de-identified subject ID, COVID-19 status, age in years and sex were almost always included in the sample metadata. The prospective study material was composed of cDNA or gDNA derived from T cells, B-cell-depleted T cells, or PBMCs. The repertoires were released in a freely available public database meant as a resource for research on the immune response to SARS-CoV-2. The samples were drawn from two sources: the first 160 participants of the ongoing ImmuneRACE study, and 1,000 to 1,500 subjects contributed by 6 global collaborators. Where available, HLA class I and class II types were taken from metadata supplied by the sample provider and were not determined by assay-based typing. Subjects who had been exposed to COVID-19, were actively infected with it, or had recovered from it provided the deeply sampled blood TCRbeta repertoires that made up the dataset.

At the junction V is shortened by 4 bases and J by 5 bases, with 14 bases in between. The germline V gene specifies MNHEY as CDR1 and SVGAGI as CDR2. The CDR3 numbers 14 residues from cysteine through phenylalanine. Of the read, only the CDR3 DNA is kept; its 42 bases are in frame from base 1. TCRbeta CDR3 regions were amplified from genomic DNA by means of the immunoSEQ Assay, a bias-controlled multiplex PCR. On the study's bioinformatics: Within the assay, amplification of reference gene primers was used to estimate how many nucleated cells each sample contained. To quantify the absolute abundance of each unique TCRbeta CDR3 rearrangement, sequence reads were collapsed and filtered. Productive Simpson clonality was computed per sample as the square root of Simpson's diversity index over productive rearrangements. This is the immuneACCESS table as TCRdb keeps it, with only in-frame sequences that have V and J called. A part of the clones is gone; compared with another copy, unresolved V genes explain less than half, and the rest is unexplained. From that table come the V and J calls and clone size; the DNA was used to work out D and trimming. The sample data list about 170,000 clones, and 88% of these were observed just once. Roughly 2% of the sample rests with the top ten.

This clone appeared once. Its antigen remains unidentified. Base qualities are not at hand, and no much larger clone is one base apart. The investigation overall reported the following: How much clinical and demographic metadata was included differed by source and by participant, and the metadata was provided uncurated.

A second Seattle source provided samples from volunteer blood donors who had recovered from COVID-19. Collaborating institutions collected whole blood in K2EDTA tubes following their own protocols. For TCRbeta analysis, collaborators shipped samples in one of three forms: frozen whole blood, isolated PBMCs, or DNA extracted from either of those sample types. Material: peripheral blood. The origin of this receptor is a man between 45 and 60 years old who had recovered from COVID-19. This sequence uses TRBV6-5 and TRBJ1-1; tentative D gene TRBD1, with 6 bases matching. The DNA is TGTGCCAGCAGTTGGGAAGGCAGGGGTACTGAAGCTTTCTTT. Translated, it gives CASSWEGRGTEAFF.